The next 11 T cell receptor beta chains were all read from a single sample in a study of T cells in Graves' hyperthyroidism and ophthalmopathy. Amplified TCR beta CDR3 regions came from RNA transcripts. The primer set for the first-round RT-PCR of the TCR CDR3 was HTBI. One entry per CDR3 protein, called by TCRdb with MiXCR from the multiplex PCR reads. The sample includes roughly 380,000 distinct CDR3 sequences, approximately 15% of them seen just once. The sample consisted of blood. Receptors were obtained from a man younger than 45 with Graves' hyperthyroidism that later progressed to Graves' ophthalmopathy.

This clonotype was recorded at least ten times. The chain is built from TRBV12-3 or TRBV12-4 and TRBJ1-1; D gene unclear. The CDR3 extends over 12 amino acids. Trimming shortened V by 5 bases and J by 4 bases, and 8 bases separated the two germline ends. As DNA, the CDR3 is TGTGCCAGCAGTGCGGATGGCACTGAAGCTTTCTTT. Its translation is CASSADGTEAFF.

This clonotype turned up a few times. The chain is built from TRBV9 and TRBJ1-4, with 7 bases aligning to TRBD1. CDR1 and CDR2 from the germline V gene are SGDLS and YYNGEE. CDR3 length: 15 amino acids. V dropped 2 bases and J dropped 2; count of bases not matched to a gene: 3. The CDR3 protein is CASSVAGQTNEKLFF. The CDR3 region has the DNA TGTGCCAGCAGCGTGGCGGGACAGACTAATGAAAAACTGTTTTTT.

This clonotype was seen at least ten times. The chain links TRBV6-1 to TRBJ1-2; a weak D match, TRBD1 (6 bases). Germline-derived CDR1 and CDR2 are MNHNS and SASEGT. The V end lost 8 bases, the J end lost 2 bases, and 24 bases lay between the germline ends. The CDR3 loop spans 17 amino acids. The CDR3 DNA reads as TGTGCCAGCTCCCCGCCACAGGGTGGGAAAGTAAACTATGGCTACACCTTC. Translated: CASSPPQGGKVNYGYTF.

There are many counts of this clonotype. V gene TRBV12-3 or TRBV12-4 combines with J gene TRBJ1-1, with D maybe TRBD1 (5 bases). This CDR3 is 12 amino acids long. V was shortened by 1 base and J by 6 bases, with 6 bases between the two germline ends. The CDR3 reads CASSLGDPEAFF. As DNA, the CDR3 is TGTGCCAGCAGTTTAGGGGACCCTGAAGCTTTCTTT.

The chain employs TRBV4-2 and TRBJ2-1; tentative D call: TRBD2 (6 bases). Between the trimmed V and J ends, which lost 3 bases and 9 bases, there was a span of 30 bases. Germline CDR1 reads LGHNA; CDR2 reads YNFKEQ. The CDR3 has 19 amino acids. In DNA, the CDR3 is TGTGCCAGCAGCCACCAGCTCAGATCCGGGACTCTTGTCTCCTGTGAGCAGTTCTTC. Residues: CASSHQLRSGTLVSCEQFF.

The chain links TRBV6-2 or TRBV6-3 to TRBJ1-1; D might be TRBD1 (5 bases). Trimming removed 6 bases at V and 1 base at J, with 15 bases between. Germline CDR1 and CDR2: MNHEY and SVGEGT. The CDR3 extends over 15 amino acids. Written as DNA, the CDR3 is TGTGCCAGCAGCCCCGGGGGGGGGGGGAACACTGAAGCTTTCTTT. It specifies CASSPGGGGNTEAFF.

This clonotype was detected ten times or more. J is TRBJ1-1 and V is TRBV2; D call uncertain. This CDR3 spans 11 amino acids. Germline V lookup: CDR1 SNHLY, CDR2 FYNNEI. V shed 4 bases and J shed 7 bases, with 7 bases lying between them. CDR3 bases: TGTGCCAGCAGTGTTGCTGTTGAAGCTTTCTTT. Amino acids: CASSVAVEAFF.

This clonotype was seen repeatedly, ten times or more. J is TRBJ1-1 and V is TRBV2; D is undetermined. This CDR3 is built from 14 residues. Trimming shortened V by 7 bases and J by 3 bases, and 15 bases separated the two germline ends. Per the germline V gene, CDR1 is SNHLY and CDR2 is FYNNEI. The CDR3 DNA sequence: TGTGCCAGCAATGTAGTGGGGTCGGACACTGAAGCTTTCTTT. The encoded protein is CASNVVGSDTEAFF.

This clonotype was observed a few times. The J gene is TRBJ1-1, the V gene TRBV19, with D tentatively TRBD1 (6 bases). The germline V gene has CDR1 LNHDA and CDR2 SQIVND (reference sequence). Deletions cut 7 bases from V and 1 base from J, with 16 bases between. The CDR3 has 15 amino acids. The CDR3 spells CASTRWNRANTEAFF. As DNA, the CDR3 is TGTGCCAGTACCCGCTGGAACAGGGCGAACACTGAAGCTTTCTTT.

This clonotype was observed many times. This sequence joins TRBV28 and TRBJ1-5; weak D call: TRBD1 (6 bases). Looked up from germline, CDR1 is MDHEN and CDR2 is SYDVKM. V lost 7 bases and J 3 bases, leaving 13 bases between the germline ends. This CDR3 has 14 residues. This CDR3 is CASTQTGYNQPQHF. The CDR3 DNA sequence: TGTGCCAGCACCCAGACAGGTTACAATCAGCCCCAGCATTTT.

This sequence joins TRBV4-1 and TRBJ2-3; 9 nucleotides match TRBD1. Trimming removed 0 bases from V and 4 bases from J; junction bases left unmatched: 5. The CDR3 has 16 residues. The germline V gene has CDR1 MGHRA and CDR2 YSYEKL. The CDR3 bases are TGCGCCAGCAGCCAAGATACGGACAGGGGCTCAGATACGCAGTATTTT. It specifies CASSQDTDRGSDTQYF.